Listed below are T cell receptor beta chains from one sample, sequenced in a study of cytomegalovirus exposure and HLA in healthy donors. Using immunoSEQ multiplex PCR, the repertoire was profiled, and TCRdb retains in-frame clones only, with some absent. Altogether around 150,000 clones are present, around 9.6% being singletons, with the ten largest covering around 1.9%. Sequenced material: PBMCs. The receptors come from a male donor in good health and CMV-seronegative. CDR3s include the opening cysteine and the closing phenylalanine or tryptophan. D genes are given only for firm matches. Where a row states a size, it is once, few, many or the class of an expanded clone; other rows omit it.

TRBV7-3,TRBJ2-1,few,TRBD2,TGTGCCAGCAGCTTATTGAGCGGGAGCTCCTACAATGAGCAGTTCTTC,CASSLLSGSSYNEQFF
TRBV4-2,TRBJ2-3,-,TRBD2,TGTGCCAGCAGCCAAGGGCAAAGCGGGGGGGCAGATACGCAGTATTTT,CASSQGQSGGADTQYF
TRBV4-3,TRBJ2-2,-,-,TGCGCCAGCAGCCAAGCCGACTGGACCGGGGAGCTGTTTTTT,CASSQADWTGELFF
TRBV2,TRBJ2-1,few,TRBD2,TGTGCCAGCAGTAGTCTAGCGGCCTACAATGAGCAGTTCTTC,CASSSLAAYNEQFF
TRBV4-2,TRBJ2-1,-,TRBD2,TGTGCCAGCAGCCAAATAAAGCCAGCGGGGGGGTACAATGAGCAGTTCTTC,CASSQIKPAGGYNEQFF
TRBV6-1,TRBJ1-5,few,-,TGTGCCAGCAGTGGACTTGGCGGCAATCAGCCCCAGCATTTT,CASSGLGGNQPQHF
TRBV10-1,TRBJ1-1,few,-,TGCGCCAGCAGGCCTCACGTAGAGAACACTGAAGCTTTCTTT,CASRPHVENTEAFF
TRBV6-6,TRBJ1-2,-,TRBD1,TGTGCCAGCAGTTCGGGACAGGACCTTAACTATGGCTACACCTTC,CASSSGQDLNYGYTF
TRBV2,TRBJ1-5,-,-,TGTGCCAGCACCGAAGAGGTAGATCAGCCCCAGCATTTT,CASTEEVDQPQHF
TRBV7-2,TRBJ2-7,few,-,TGTGCCAGCAGCTTAGCGGCGGGCCCCTCCTACGAGCAGTACTTC,CASSLAAGPSYEQYF
TRBV28,TRBJ1-1,-,-,TGTGCCAGCAGTTCGCCAGGGGCACTCACTGAAGCTTTCTTT,CASSSPGALTEAFF
TRBV19,TRBJ2-7,few,TRBD1,TGTGCCAGTAGTTCCATTCCCGGGACAGGGGGCTACGAGCAGTACTTC,CASSSIPGTGGYEQYF
TRBV4-3,TRBJ2-7,-,TRBD2,TGCGCCAGCAGCCAAGGGACTAAGCGGGAGTCGTACGAGCAGTACTTC,CASSQGTKRESYEQYF
TRBV19,TRBJ2-7,few,TRBD1,TGTGCCAGTAGTAAGGACAGGGAGGCATCCTACGAGCAGTACTTC,CASSKDREASYEQYF
TRBV6-4,TRBJ2-3,few,TRBD2,TGTGCCAGCAGTGAAAAGGCGGGGGGCACAGATACGCAGTATTTT,CASSEKAGGTDTQYF
TRBV2,TRBJ1-2,-,TRBD1,TGTGCCAGCAGTGACGTGGACAGGGTGGAAGGCTACACCTTC,CASSDVDRVEGYTF